The following is a TCR beta chain sequence with its context. This sample is drawn from a study of Ad26.COV2.S vaccination and SARS-CoV-2 variants. Looking at the study overall: Enrollment placed the donor in the COV1001 Ad26.COV2.S trial arm.

Libraries were prepared by immunoSEQ multiplex PCR; TCRdb keeps only in-frame clonotypes and omits some of them. The table has 240,000 or so clones, approximately 90% seen once. The germline gives CDR1 LNHDA, CDR2 SQIVND (reference sequence). The CDR3 totals 13 residues. V was trimmed by 8 bases and J by 1 base, leaving 10 bases between them. Treatment indicated: roughly 20 received Ad26.COV2.S at low or high dose, single or two shots; a few received placebo; per-sample allocation not given. The samples date from day 63 after the first vaccine or placebo injection. Vaccine was an Ad26 vector expressing Wuhan-strain SARS-CoV-2 spike.

This clonotype was sampled from a person aged 18-60 years who received the Ad26.COV2.S COVID-19 vaccine or a placebo. The source material was peripheral blood, sampled in a trial of Ad26.COV2.S vaccine versus placebo. The chain recombines TRBV19 with TRBJ2-3; D possibly corresponds to TRBD1 (6 bases). The DNA of the CDR3 is TGTGCCAGTCTGGCAGGGGGCACAGATACGCAGTATTTT. This gives the protein CASLAGGTDTQYF.